This T cell receptor (beta chain) was profiled in a study of cytomegalovirus exposure and HLA in healthy donors. Overall study context: Genotyping of 400 or so donors showed that 70% to 90% belonged to the Caucasian-associated ancestry cluster. The study, taken as a whole, reports: Later on, analysis showed that most CMV-associated TCR beta chains appeared to be HLA-restricted. In a later analysis, TCR beta V- and J-gene trimming was associated with a missense DCLRE1C variant. In a later analysis, at a false discovery rate of 0.05, 17,000 or so TCR beta sequences were associated with HLA alleles.

With 60 Vbeta and 13 Jbeta primers, the PCR was carried out. TCRdb's copy holds only in-frame clones and misses some; the assay was immunoSEQ multiplex PCR. This table has tens of thousands of clones, 70% to 80% appearing once. Germline loops: CDR1 MNHNS, CDR2 SASEGT. This CDR3 region has 15 residues. V lost 2 bases and J 4 bases, leaving 13 bases between the germline ends. Worth noting for this clone: Its antigen remains unknown.

Sequencing was done on a sample of PBMCs. The clonotype was recovered from a man aged 25-45 years in good health and CMV-seronegative. This chain joins TRBV6-1 and TRBJ2-3; maybe TRBD1 (5 bases). This CDR3 is CASSELGARADTQYF. The DNA for the CDR3 is TGTGCCAGCAGTGAACTAGGGGCCAGGGCAGATACGCAGTATTTT.